The clone carrying this T cell receptor (beta chain) has a handful of counts. What it binds is not known. The treatment denotes: oral pan-JAK inhibitor, 5-10 mg twice daily. Sorting of PBMCs yielded the CD4+ and CD8+ T cells. The ends were cut back, 7 bases at V and 3 bases at J, with 16 bases in the middle. This CDR3 comprises 14 residues. Germline CDR1 reads SQVTM; CDR2 reads ANQGSEA. RNA, once extracted, was reverse transcribed into cDNA for use as the sequencing template. The assay was immunoSEQ multiplex PCR, and TCRdb's table has in-frame clones only and misses some. The repertoire holds fewer than 150,000 clones, with roughly 58% as singletons. The data belong to a study of CD8+ T cells in alopecia areata. General study results and limits: Lesional scalp, especially alopecia totalis/universalis, showed higher clonality than normal scalp.

The chain employs TRBV29-1 and TRBJ1-5; a possible D gene is TRBD1 (5 bases). Sequenced here: CD8+ T cells sorted from blood, sampled at week 4, from a patient treated with tofacitinib. This sequence was found in a human donor with alopecia areata. Here the CDR3 DNA reads TGCAGCGCATCACGGGGAGGGGACAATCAGCCCCAGCATTTT. It yields the protein CSASRGGDNQPQHF. The variable domain in full, with the rest retrieved from reference TRBV29-1 and TRBJ1-5, is SAVISQKPSRDICQRGTSLTIQCQVDSQVTMMFWYRQQPGQSLTLIATANQGSEATYESGFVIDKFPISRPNLTFSTLTVSNMSPEDSSIYLCSASRGGDNQPQHFGDGTRLSIL.